A single sample is the source of the 28 T cell receptor beta chains below, sequenced in a study of long-term antiretroviral therapy in people with HIV. At survey level, the immunoSEQ assay was run in its v3.0 version. The method was immunoSEQ multiplex PCR; TCRdb's version includes in-frame clones alone and lacks a portion of them. The sample holds roughly 20,000 clones, over 70% seen once. The sequenced sample was unsorted PBMCs, obtained 2.3 years after starting antiretroviral therapy. The source is a woman in her forties with HIV.

The chain uses TRBV11-3 and TRBJ2-5, with a weak D call TRBD2 (6 bases). The CDR3 consists of 16 residues. V was shortened by 2 bases and J by 4 bases, with 17 bases between the two germline ends. The germline V gene has CDR1 SGHNT and CDR2 YENEEA. The CDR3 loop is CASSLQIGQGGETQYF. In DNA form, the CDR3 reads TGTGCCAGCAGCTTACAGATCGGGCAGGGAGGAGAGACCCAGTACTTC.

This chain joins TRBV30 and TRBJ1-2; possibly TRBD1 for D (5 bases). The CDR3 runs 15 residues. Germline V CDR1 and CDR2: GTSNPN, SVGIG (reference sequence). The V and J ends lost 5 bases and 6 bases respectively, with 22 bases between them. CDR3 DNA sequence: TGTGCCTGGCAGCAGGGTTGGGAAATGGTCGATGGCTACACCTTC. Its protein is CAWQQGWEMVDGYTF.

The chain uses TRBV10-1 and TRBJ2-2; 11 positions match TRBD2. V was pared by 5 bases and J by 4 bases, with 3 bases of the junction left unmatched. Germline V gene data show CDR1 as WNHNN and CDR2 as SYGVQD (reference sequence). There are 15 residues in the CDR3. CDR3: CASSLLAGVTGELFF. CDR3 nucleotide sequence: TGCGCCAGCAGTTTACTAGCGGGAGTCACCGGGGAGCTGTTTTTT.

The chain employs TRBV4-2 and TRBJ1-2; unclear D gene. Deletions cut 0 bases from V and 8 bases from J, with 7 bases between. CDR3 length: 12 amino acids. From germline, CDR1 is LGHNA and CDR2 YNFKEQ. The CDR3 DNA reads TGTGCCAGCAGCCAAGAATCGAGGGGCTACACCTTC. It translates to CASSQESRGYTF.

The J gene is TRBJ2-5, the V gene TRBV14, with D perhaps being TRBD1 or TRBD2 (5 bases each). Germline V gene data show CDR1 as SGHDN and CDR2 as FVKESK. The CDR3 spans 16 residues. Trimming cost V 3 bases and J 2 bases, with 16 bases left between them. CDR3 protein: CASSQNTKGPQETQYF. CDR3 coding DNA: TGTGCCAGCAGCCAGAACACGAAGGGACCACAAGAGACCCAGTACTTC.

CDR3 amino acids: CASSLLESSSTDTQYF. Written as DNA, the CDR3 is TGTGCCAGCAGCCTACTAGAATCCTCTAGCACAGATACGCAGTATTTT. The V and J genes are TRBV7-8 and TRBJ2-3, with a tentative D call TRBD2 (5 bases). Between the trimmed V and J ends, which lost 5 bases and 0 bases, there was a span of 15 bases. The CDR3 covers 16 residues. Germline lookup yields CDR1 SGHVS and CDR2 FQNEAQ.

The V gene is TRBV11-2, the J gene TRBJ2-7, with TRBD2 matching over 13 bases. The CDR3 consists of 16 residues. The V gene's germline CDR1 is SGHAT and CDR2 FQNNGV. The V segment lost 1 base and the J segment 6 bases; nucleotides outside the gene matches: 6. CDR3 coding DNA: TGTGCCAGCAGCTTAGGGTGGGGACTAGCGGGACTCGAGCAGTACTTC. Its protein product is CASSLGWGLAGLEQYF. The full variable domain, its missing parts supplied by reference TRBV11-2 and TRBJ2-7, is EAGVAQSPRYKIIEKRQSVAFWCNPISGHATLYWYQQILGQGPKLLIQFQNNGVVDDSQLPKDRFSAERLKGVDSTLKIQPAKLEDSAVYLCASSLGWGLAGLEQYFGPGTRLTVT.

The chain recombines TRBV13 with TRBJ2-5; TRBD2 matches 9 bases. This CDR3 contains 15 residues. The J segment lost 6 bases and the V segment lost 7 bases, leaving 12 bases of the junction unmatched. Per the germline V gene, CDR1 is PRHDT and CDR2 is FYEKMQ (reference sequence). The CDR3 spells CASNKRAGGMQTQYF. DNA for the CDR3: TGTGCCAGCAACAAGCGAGCGGGAGGAATGCAGACCCAGTACTTC. Using reference TRBV13 and TRBJ2-5 for the parts outside the CDR3, the full variable domain is AAGVIQSPRHLIKEKRETATLKCYPIPRHDTVYWYQQGPGQDPQFLISFYEKMQSDKGSIPDRFSAQQFSDYHSELNMSSLELGDSALYFCASNKRAGGMQTQYFGPGTRLLVL.

The chain couples TRBV29-1 to TRBJ2-7; no clear D. This CDR3 is 15 amino acids long. Deletions cut 0 bases from V and 2 bases from J, with 14 bases between. Germline assignment: CDR1 SQVTM and CDR2 ANQGSEA. CDR3 nucleotides: TGCAGCGTTGAAGATGGAGACCTGGGCACCTACGAGCAGTACTTC. Protein: CSVEDGDLGTYEQYF.

The V gene is TRBV2, the J gene TRBJ2-7; D gene ambiguous. V was shortened by 8 bases and J by 3 bases, with 14 bases between the two germline ends. There are 13 residues in the CDR3. Germline V gives CDR1 SNHLY, CDR2 FYNNEI. The CDR3 DNA is TGTGCCAGCGCCGACGGTTACTACTACGAGCAGTACTTC. Encoded protein: CASADGYYYEQYF.

The V call is TRBV9, the J call TRBJ2-6; D possibly corresponds to TRBD1 (5 bases). The CDR3 extends over 15 amino acids. V lost 1 base, J lost 1 base, and 6 bases lay in between. The germline V gene has CDR1 SGDLS and CDR2 YYNGEE. The CDR3 sequence is CASSVQGSGANVLTF. In nucleotides, the CDR3 is TGTGCCAGCAGCGTACAGGGATCTGGGGCCAACGTCCTGACTTTC.

The chain joins TRBV11-3 to TRBJ1-1, with 7 bases identical to TRBD1. V gave up 5 bases and J gave up 7 bases; unmatched junction bases: 13. Germline CDR1 reads SGHNT; CDR2 reads YENEEA. This CDR3 region has 15 residues. CDR3 residues: CASSPGAGGSGEAFF. For the CDR3, the DNA is TGTGCCAGCAGCCCAGGGGCAGGGGGGAGCGGTGAAGCTTTCTTT.

The gene calls are TRBV27 and TRBJ1-2; D remains unclear. The V gene lost 0 bases and the J gene lost 0 bases, with 5 bases spanning the gap. CDR3 length: 14 amino acids. Germline loops: CDR1 MNHEY, CDR2 SMNVEV (reference sequence). The CDR3: CASSLSRANYGYTF. The CDR3 DNA reads as TGTGCCAGCAGTTTATCAAGAGCTAACTATGGCTACACCTTC.

The chain has TRBV19 and TRBJ2-5, with 8 positions matching TRBD1. The CDR3 covers 17 residues. V shed 2 bases and J 0 bases; nucleotides not matched to a gene: 8. Germline assignment: CDR1 LNHDA and CDR2 SQIVND (reference sequence). CDR3 nucleotides: TGTGCCAGTAGTATAAGAACAGGGGGTTGGTACCAAGAGACCCAGTACTTC. Translation: CASSIRTGGWYQETQYF.

The J gene is TRBJ2-6, the V gene TRBV12-5, with 7 bases fitting TRBD1. The CDR3 contains 18 residues. Germline assignment: CDR1 LGHNT and CDR2 FRNRAP. V was pared by 5 bases and J by 0 bases, with 10 bases of the junction left unmatched. The DNA for the CDR3 is TGTGCTAGTGGTACGACCCTAAAGGGGGCCTCTGGGGCCAACGTCCTGACTTTC. Translated: CASGTTLKGASGANVLTF.

The chain is built from TRBV6-5 and TRBJ1-5; possible D gene TRBD1, 5 bases. CDR1 is MNHEY and CDR2 is SVGAGI in the germline V gene. The CDR3 is 13 amino acids. Trimming shortened V by 2 bases and J by 4 bases, and 6 bases separated the two germline ends. CDR3 DNA: TGTGCCAGCAGTTACCGGGGGAATCAGCCCCAGCATTTT. This codes for CASSYRGNQPQHF.

The J gene is TRBJ2-6, the V gene TRBV27; D gene ambiguous. In germline, CDR1 is MNHEY, CDR2 SMNVEV (reference sequence). The CDR3 has 16 residues. V gave up 2 bases and J gave up 1 base, with 9 bases separating them. CDR3 DNA: TGTGCCAGCAGTTTAAGTATGGGTTCTGGGGCCAACGTCCTGACTTTC. Protein sequence: CASSLSMGSGANVLTF. The full variable domain, with the rest looked up from reference TRBV27 and TRBJ2-6, is EAQVTQNPRYLITVTGKKLTVTCSQNMNHEYMSWYRQDPGLGLRQIYYSMNVEVTDKGDVPEGYKVSRKEKRNFPLILESPSPNQTSLYFCASSLSMGSGANVLTFGAGSRLTVL.

This sequence joins TRBV5-6 and TRBJ1-1; no definite D call. Germline-derived CDR1 and CDR2 are SGHDT and YYEEEE. The CDR3 sequence is 12 residues long. V lost 1 base, J lost 6 bases, and 7 bases lay in between. CDR3 amino acids: CASSLRSPEAFF. The CDR3 DNA reads as TGTGCCAGCAGCTTGAGAAGTCCTGAAGCTTTCTTT.

This clone was observed once. This chain's CDR3 is CSVGGTGVGLFF. CDR3 DNA sequence: TGCAGCGTTGGTGGGACAGGGGTTGGGCTGTTTTTT. The rearrangement joins TRBV29-1 to TRBJ1-4; TRBD1 matches at 10 bases. V gave up 4 bases and J gave up 14 bases; unmatched junction bases: 7. CDR3 length: 12 amino acids. Germline values: CDR1 SQVTM, CDR2 ANQGSEA.

This clone was observed a handful of times. The chain recombines TRBV19 with TRBJ2-5; the D gene is possibly TRBD1 (5 bases). Trimming cost V 1 base and J 5 bases, with 17 bases left between them. CDR1 and CDR2 (germline): LNHDA, SQIVND (reference sequence). This CDR3 contains 16 residues. The DNA for the CDR3 is TGTGCCAGTAGTATAGTTCTAGGGGCGCTGGGTGAGACCCAGTACTTC. It encodes CASSIVLGALGETQYF.

The chain joins TRBV29-1 to TRBJ2-7, with D possibly matching TRBD1 (5 bases). V was pared by 1 base and J by 0 bases, with 10 bases between. This CDR3 region has 14 residues. Germline values: CDR1 SQVTM, CDR2 ANQGSEA. The CDR3: CSVEGGRSSYEQYF. Written as DNA, the CDR3 is TGCAGCGTTGAAGGGGGCCGAAGCTCCTACGAGCAGTACTTC.

J is TRBJ2-3 and V is TRBV7-6; possible D gene TRBD2, 7 bases. Germline V lookup: CDR1 SGHVS, CDR2 FNYEAQ. Trimming took off 4 bases at V and 2 bases at J, with 22 bases between the two ends. This CDR3 is 18 amino acids long. The CDR3 sequence: CASSSNGGAGAYTDTQYF. CDR3 nucleotides: TGTGCCAGCAGCTCTAATGGCGGTGCGGGGGCGTACACAGATACGCAGTATTTT.

This chain uses TRBV9 with TRBJ1-1; D is possibly TRBD1 (6 bases). Germline V gene data show CDR1 as SGDLS and CDR2 as YYNGEE. V was cut by 0 bases and J by 4 bases, with 10 bases left in between. This CDR3 is built from 14 residues. The CDR3 DNA follows: TGTGCCAGCAGCGTAGTGTGGACAGCCACTGAAGCTTTCTTT. Protein product: CASSVVWTATEAFF.

J is TRBJ2-7 and V is TRBV5-6; 7 bases align to TRBD1. The V gene end was trimmed by 4 bases and the J gene end by 3 bases; junction bases not matched to a gene: 10. From germline, CDR1 is SGHDT and CDR2 YYEEEE. The CDR3 spans 15 residues. The CDR3 sequence is CASSPRGHRGYEQYF. In nucleotides, the CDR3 is TGTGCCAGCAGCCCAAGGGGGCACAGGGGCTACGAGCAGTACTTC.

The chain combines TRBV19 with TRBJ2-5; 7 bases line up with TRBD1. V trimming: 0 bases; J trimming: 2 bases; junction bases outside the gene matches: 6. CDR1 is LNHDA, CDR2 SQIVND, per germline (reference sequence). The CDR3 covers 16 residues. Here the CDR3 DNA reads TGTGCCAGTAGTATAGACTGGGACAGCCTTCAAGAGACCCAGTACTTC. Translation gives CASSIDWDSLQETQYF.

The V call is TRBV30, the J call TRBJ2-5, with TRBD2 matching over 10 bases. Germline V gene data show CDR1 as GTSNPN and CDR2 as SVGIG (reference sequence). J was trimmed by 3 bases and V by 4 bases; bases with no gene match: 5. This CDR3 spans 14 amino acids. The CDR3 region has the DNA TGTGCCTGGACAGCGGGAGGGCCGGAAGAGACCCAGTACTTC. Translated, it gives CAWTAGGPEETQYF.

This chain connects TRBV2 to TRBJ1-5, with D uncertain. The V end was cut by 2 bases, the J end by 2 bases, with 10 bases between. Germline values: CDR1 SNHLY, CDR2 FYNNEI. The CDR3 consists of 15 residues. The CDR3 reads CASSERDGGNQPQHF. The CDR3 bases are TGTGCCAGCAGTGAAAGGGATGGCGGCAATCAGCCCCAGCATTTT.

V and J are TRBV11-2 and TRBJ2-1, with D perhaps matching TRBD2 (6 bases). The CDR3 is 14 residues long. Trimming stripped 5 bases from V and 9 bases from J, with 17 bases between. Germline values: CDR1 SGHAT, CDR2 FQNNGV. The DNA for the CDR3 is TGTGCCAGCAGCGTCTACGGGGGAGTAGGTGAGCAGTTCTTC. This codes for CASSVYGGVGEQFF.